The 31 T cell receptor beta chains below were found in one sample sequenced in a study of early T cells in non-severe SARS-CoV-2 infection. TCRdb redid the calling of the 5' RACE reads with MiXCR, one entry per CDR3 protein. Among tens of thousands of distinct CDR3 sequences listed, roughly 15% were seen once. Specimen: whole blood, collected at baseline. Receptor source: an adult who was a healthcare worker with PCR-confirmed SARS-CoV-2 infection or an uninfected control (not recorded which).

The sample holds a few counts of this clonotype. This chain connects TRBV29-1 to TRBJ2-1; D tentatively reads TRBD1 or TRBD2 (6 bases each). Between the trimmed V and J ends, which lost 0 bases and 2 bases, there was a span of 8 bases. The CDR3 totals 14 residues. Germline V gene lookup returns CDR1 SQVTM and CDR2 ANQGSEA. CDR3 DNA: TGCAGCGTTGAAGATGGGGGGCCCTACAATGAGCAGTTCTTC. Protein product: CSVEDGGPYNEQFF.

V gene TRBV20-1 combines with J gene TRBJ2-7; no definite D call. V was trimmed by 2 bases and J by 3 bases, leaving 11 bases between them. This CDR3 is built from 13 residues. Per germline, CDR1 DFQATT and CDR2 SNEGSKA (reference sequence). CDR3 bases: TGCAGTGCTAGACTCGGACCTTACTACGAGCAGTACTTC. It translates to CSARLGPYYEQYF.

The chain combines TRBV6-5 with TRBJ1-2; D possibly corresponds to TRBD1 (5 bases). This CDR3 is built from 12 residues. The V gene lost 6 bases and the J gene lost 6 bases, with 11 bases spanning the gap. CDR1 MNHEY and CDR2 SVGAGI come from the germline V gene. This chain's CDR3 is CASRDTYDGYTF. The CDR3 DNA reads TGTGCCAGCAGGGACACTTATGATGGCTACACCTTC.

V usage is TRBV5-1 and J usage is TRBJ2-3; 9 nucleotides match TRBD2. Germline CDR1 reads SGHRS; CDR2 reads YFSETQ. V lost 4 bases to trimming and J lost 2 bases; unmatched junction nucleotides: 8. The CDR3 loop spans 16 amino acids. This CDR3 reads CASSPLREGTTDTQYF. CDR3 in DNA: TGCGCCAGCAGCCCCCTGCGGGAGGGAACCACAGATACGCAGTATTTT.

A note on this clonotype: A much larger clone differs from this one at a single base, so this may be a read error. Since no conserved phenylalanine or tryptophan closes the CDR3, a read error is the likely cause. The chain employs TRBV28 and TRBJ1-5, with 10 bases lining up with TRBD1. This CDR3 spans 15 amino acids. CDR1 is MDHEN and CDR2 is SYDVKM in the germline V gene. V lost 6 bases and J lost 2; bases outside the gene matches: 4. The CDR3 region has the DNA TGTGCCAGCAGCGCCGGGACAGGGGGCAATCAGCCCCAGCATTAT. Protein sequence: CASSAGTGGNQPQHY.

The gene calls are TRBV5-1 and TRBJ1-4, with 8 nucleotides matching TRBD1. CDR1 and CDR2 from the germline V gene are SGHRS and YFSETQ. This CDR3 comprises 14 residues. Trimming removed 4 bases from V and 4 bases from J; junction bases left unmatched: 3. CDR3 protein: CASSVGQVNEKLFF. CDR3 nucleotides: TGCGCCAGCAGCGTGGGACAGGTTAATGAAAAACTGTTTTTT.

There are a few counts of this clonotype. This chain links TRBV20-1 with TRBJ2-3; D not certain. V dropped 0 bases and J dropped 1 base, with 11 bases sitting between them. The CDR3 runs 15 residues. Germline CDR1 DFQATT, CDR2 SNEGSKA (reference sequence). CDR3 sequence: CSAREMVDGTDTQYF. CDR3 nucleotides: TGCAGTGCTAGAGAAATGGTAGACGGCACAGATACGCAGTATTTT.

This clonotype has just a few counts. This sequence joins TRBV18 and TRBJ1-1, with D perhaps matching TRBD1 (5 bases). The CDR3 runs 15 residues. Trimming cost V 3 bases and J 1 base, with 12 bases left between them. Per the germline V gene, CDR1 is KGHSH and CDR2 is LQKENI. CDR3 in amino acids: CASSPARGANTEAFF. For the CDR3, the DNA is TGTGCCAGCTCACCTGCAAGGGGCGCGAACACTGAAGCTTTCTTT.

The V call is TRBV5-6, the J call TRBJ2-3; tentatively, D is TRBD1 (6 bases). Trimming took 7 bases from V and 2 from J, leaving 14 bases between them. This CDR3 contains 14 residues. The germline V gene encodes CDR1 SGHDT and CDR2 YYEEEE. CDR3 sequence: CASQGLDFTDTQYF. CDR3 sequence (DNA): TGTGCCAGCCAGGGGCTCGACTTCACAGATACGCAGTATTTT. The variable domain in full, completed from reference TRBV5-6 and TRBJ2-3, reads DAGVTQSPTHLIKTRGQQVTLRCSPKSGHDTVSWYQQALGQGPQFIFQYYEEEERQRGNFPDRFSGHQFPNYSSELNVNALLLGDSALYLCASQGLDFTDTQYFGPGTRLTVL.

This clonotype was picked up one time. Being one base from a much bigger clone, this may be a read error. The chain uses TRBV10-3 and TRBJ1-1; maybe TRBD1 (5 bases). In germline, CDR1 is ENHRY, CDR2 SYGVKD. Trimming pared 5 bases from V and 6 bases from J, leaving 19 bases between. CDR3 length: 15 amino acids. The CDR3 protein is CAISTPGLRKAEAFF. The DNA for the CDR3 is TGTGCCATCAGTACGCCGGGACTCCGGAAAGCTGAAGCTTTCTTT.

This clonotype occurred a few times. The genes are TRBV7-3 and TRBJ2-3; D might be TRBD1 or TRBD2, each matching 6 bases. The CDR3 has 13 residues. With 6 bases removed from V and 5 bases from J, the gap between germline ends came to 12 bases. Germline lookup yields CDR1 SGHTA and CDR2 FQGTGA. CDR3 nucleotides: TGTGCCAGCAGTTTGAAGGGGGGAGATACGCAGTATTTT. Residues: CASSLKGGDTQYF.

This clonotype was observed many times. The chain employs TRBV7-9 and TRBJ2-2, with D possibly matching TRBD2 (5 bases). The CDR3 loop spans 15 amino acids. Germline loops: CDR1 SEHNR, CDR2 FQNEAQ (reference sequence). Trimming took 5 bases from V and 0 from J, leaving 10 bases between them. This chain's CDR3 is CASSPGLTNTGELFF. The CDR3 coding sequence is TGTGCCAGCAGCCCCGGACTGACGAACACCGGGGAGCTGTTTTTT.

This clonotype was seen ten or more times. This chain connects TRBV5-4 to TRBJ2-7, with TRBD1 identical over 8 bases. CDR3 length equals 14 residues. Germline V gene data show CDR1 as SGHNT and CDR2 as YYREEE (reference sequence). J gave up 5 bases and V 0 bases, and 4 bases lay outside the gene matches. The CDR3 bases are TGTGCCAGCAGCTTGGGGGACAGGACCCACGAGCAGTACTTC. Its translation is CASSLGDRTHEQYF.

The chain is built from TRBV4-2 and TRBJ2-7; TRBD2 matches at 10 bases. Trimming removed 0 bases from V and 3 bases from J; junction bases left unmatched: 5. The CDR3 is 16 residues long. Looked up from germline, CDR1 is LGHNA and CDR2 is YNFKEQ. The CDR3 region is CASSQEGLADSYEQYF. In DNA form, the CDR3 reads TGTGCCAGCAGCCAAGAAGGACTAGCGGATAGCTACGAGCAGTACTTC.

J is TRBJ2-7 and V is TRBV3-1; 9 bases fit TRBD1. In germline, CDR1 is LGHDT, CDR2 YNNKEL (reference sequence). Trimming took 4 bases from V and 4 from J; bases not matched to a gene: 8. The CDR3 consists of 15 residues. CDR3 DNA sequence: TGTGCCAGCAGCCGCCCGGGACAGGGTGTGTACGAGCAGTACTTC. This codes for CASSRPGQGVYEQYF.

The V gene is TRBV9, the J gene TRBJ2-7, with no clear D. The CDR3 loop spans 15 amino acids. Per the germline V gene, CDR1 is SGDLS and CDR2 is YYNGEE. The V gene lost 0 bases and the J gene lost 0 bases, with 10 bases spanning the gap. The DNA for the CDR3 is TGTGCCAGCAGCGTAGAAACCGGCAGCTCCTACGAGCAGTACTTC. It codes for CASSVETGSSYEQYF.

The chain recombines TRBV6-1 with TRBJ2-1, with a tentative D call TRBD1 (6 bases). V was cut by 0 bases and J by 3 bases, with 9 bases left in between. CDR3 size: 15 residues. The germline gives CDR1 MNHNS, CDR2 SASEGT. As DNA, the CDR3 is TGTGCCAGCAGTGAAGCAGGGGGACACTACAATGAGCAGTTCTTC. Its translation is CASSEAGGHYNEQFF.

This clonotype has ten or more counts. The chain has TRBV9 and TRBJ2-1, with 9 bases lining up with TRBD2. Germline lookup yields CDR1 SGDLS and CDR2 YYNGEE. This CDR3 region has 15 residues. V trimming: 5 bases; J trimming: 9 bases; junction bases outside the gene matches: 12. CDR3 nucleotide sequence: TGTGCCAGCAGTGAGAGGCTAGCGGGATTGGGTGAGCAGTTCTTC. Translating it yields CASSERLAGLGEQFF.

The gene calls are TRBV7-6 and TRBJ2-3; D uncertain. This CDR3 is 14 amino acids long. V was trimmed by 1 base and J by 2 bases, leaving 7 bases between them. Germline-derived CDR1 and CDR2 are SGHVS and FNYEAQ. The CDR3: CASSLGQITDTQYF. The CDR3 DNA reads as TGTGCCAGCAGCTTAGGTCAGATCACAGATACGCAGTATTTT.

The chain uses TRBV7-2 and TRBJ2-3; D is undetermined. V was pared by 2 bases and J by 4 bases, with 7 bases between. The CDR3 is made up of 13 amino acids. The germline gives CDR1 SGHTA, CDR2 FQGNSA. CDR3 bases: TGTGCCAGCAGCTTAACCCTCGCAGATACGCAGTATTTT. Translating gives CASSLTLADTQYF.

The V call is TRBV7-2, the J call TRBJ2-1; D gene ambiguous. V lost 2 bases and J 0 bases, leaving 8 bases between the germline ends. The CDR3 length is 15 residues. The germline gives CDR1 SGHTA, CDR2 FQGNSA. The CDR3 is CASSLKSYSYNEQFF. The CDR3 coding sequence is TGTGCCAGCAGCTTAAAGAGCTACTCCTACAATGAGCAGTTCTTC.

The CDR3 loop reads CASSLVDKLEAFF. DNA of the CDR3: TGTGCCAGCAGCTTAGTGGACAAGCTTGAAGCTTTCTTT. V usage is TRBV11-2 and J usage is TRBJ1-1, with D maybe TRBD1 (5 bases). CDR1 is SGHAT and CDR2 is FQNNGV in the germline V gene. V shed 1 base and J shed 7 bases, with 10 bases lying between them. The CDR3 spans 13 residues.

V is TRBV5-4 and J is TRBJ1-1; possibly TRBD1 for D (6 bases). The CDR3 is made up of 14 amino acids. The V gene lost 0 bases and the J gene lost 4 bases, with 10 bases spanning the gap. CDR1 and CDR2 from the germline V gene are SGHNT and YYREEE (reference sequence). CDR3 nucleotides: TGTGCCAGCAGCTTGGATACAGGGTGCACTGAAGCTTTCTTT. Encoded protein: CASSLDTGCTEAFF.

This clonotype occurred a few times. The rearrangement uses TRBV7-9 and TRBJ1-6; perhaps TRBD1 as D (5 bases). This CDR3 contains 17 residues. The germline gives CDR1 SEHNR, CDR2 FQNEAQ (reference sequence). The V gene lost 2 bases and the J gene lost 7 bases, with 18 bases spanning the gap. The CDR3 DNA reads TGTGCCAGCAGCTTAATGGACAACTCAATGGAAAATTCACCCCTCCACTTT. This translates into CASSLMDNSMENSPLHF. Full variable domain (rest looked up from reference TRBV7-9 and TRBJ1-6): DTGVSQNPRHKITKRGQNVTFRCDPISEHNRLYWYRQTLGQGPEFLTYFQNEAQLEKSRLLSDRFSAERPKGSFSTLEIQRTEQGDSAMYLCASSLMDNSMENSPLHFGNGTRLTVT.

This rearrangement joins TRBV2 to TRBJ2-3; D is uncertain. The CDR3 totals 11 residues. CDR1 and CDR2 (germline): SNHLY, FYNNEI. The V gene lost 8 bases and the J gene lost 5 bases, with 8 bases spanning the gap. CDR3 coding DNA: TGTGCCAGCGGCCCCGAAGATACGCAGTATTTT. Its protein is CASGPEDTQYF.

This clonotype was observed at least ten times. This rearrangement joins TRBV19 to TRBJ2-7, with 8 bases lining up with TRBD2. Germline V gene lookup returns CDR1 LNHDA and CDR2 SQIVND (reference sequence). The CDR3 runs 14 residues. The ends lost 3 bases at V and 2 bases at J; junction bases unmatched: 3. The CDR3 loop is CASSISLAAYEQYF. CDR3 nucleotides: TGTGCCAGTAGTATCTCACTAGCGGCCTACGAGCAGTACTTC.

This clonotype was recorded at least ten times. CDR3 nucleotides: TGCGCCAGCAGCCAAGAGGATCCGGGAATTAGCAATCAGCCCCAGCATTTT. This gives the protein CASSQEDPGISNQPQHF. The chain is built from TRBV4-1 and TRBJ1-5; D unclear. The CDR3 extends over 17 amino acids. The germline V and J ends were trimmed by 0 bases and 0 bases, with 12 bases remaining between them. Germline CDR1 and CDR2: MGHRA and YSYEKL.

The CDR3 is CATSGTGGVGYTQYF. The CDR3 coding sequence is TGTGCCACCAGTGGGACAGGGGGCGTCGGTTATACGCAGTATTTT. The chain is built from TRBV24-1 and TRBJ2-3; 11 bases map to TRBD1. CDR3 length equals 15 residues. Trimming removed 5 bases from V and 7 bases from J; junction bases left unmatched: 7. Germline V gene sequence: CDR1 KGHDR, CDR2 SFDVKD.

Ten or more counts support this clonotype. This may be a read error, as it is one base from a much larger clone. CDR3 DNA sequence: TGTGCCAGCAGCTTAGTGGGGAACACTGAAGCTTTCTTT. This translates into CASSLVGNTEAFF. The V and J genes are TRBV7-9 and TRBJ1-1; D not resolved. V was cut by 1 base and J by 1 base, with 4 bases left in between. Germline V CDR1 and CDR2: SEHNR, FQNEAQ (reference sequence). The CDR3 length is 13 residues.

This clonotype turned up a few times. This sequence joins TRBV18 and TRBJ2-1; D perhaps matches TRBD2 (5 bases). Between the trimmed V and J ends, which lost 0 bases and 0 bases, there was a span of 9 bases. CDR1 KGHSH and CDR2 LQKENI come from the germline V gene. This CDR3 has 16 amino acids. The CDR3 is CASSPPGLSSYNEQFF. CDR3 DNA: TGTGCCAGCTCACCACCAGGACTCAGCTCCTACAATGAGCAGTTCTTC.

V gene TRBV7-6 combines with J gene TRBJ2-1, with 8 bases matching TRBD2. With 0 bases clipped from V and 6 bases from J, the junction kept 7 bases outside the gene matches. Germline V gives CDR1 SGHVS, CDR2 FNYEAQ. This CDR3 region has 16 residues. The CDR3, as DNA: TGTGCCAGCAGCTTAGCGACTAGCGCCTTCATCAATGAGCAGTTCTTC. Translating gives CASSLATSAFINEQFF.